The source of this T cell receptor beta chain is a study of cytomegalovirus exposure and HLA in healthy donors (TCRdb year 2017). For context, the study as a whole: An earlier analysis of several hundred of the donors reported 276 Gb of sequence data and around 110 million unique TCR beta sequences obtained from around 190 million T cells. Along with the approximately 620-subject first cohort, a separate validation cohort of 120 different subjects was used. A later genetic analysis used genome-wide SNP genotypes for about 60% of the 666 donors, treating that subset as a discovery cohort. In a later analysis, previously published TCR beta repertoires from 600 to 850 donors were re-analyzed and high-resolution HLA genotyping was added so that TCR occurrence patterns could be studied. To predict cytomegalovirus infection status, the study brought together high-throughput TCR immunosequencing, statistical association of individual TCRs with disease status, and machine learning. An earlier analysis of about 600 of the donors used high-throughput TCR beta sequencing to judge whether each TCR beta V gene segment behaved as functional or pseudogenic. The number of donors typed differed by locus, with about 629-630 for A, B, C, DRB1 and DQB1, 522 for DQA1, 606 for DPA1, and some 470 for DPB1. Among the roughly 400 genotyped donors, roughly 80% belonged to the genetic ancestry cluster associated with self-reported Caucasian donors. Among 300 to 450 genotyped donors of the cohort, an average of about 240,000 unique TCR beta nucleotide sequences were sequenced per donor, around 18% of them non-productive. Several DR-DQ haplotypes were handled as single units for association and clustering, since linkage in the cohort was strong. About 300 gigabases of sequencing data and approximately 84 million unique TCR sequences were included in an early release covering about 700 HLA-typed donors. Using immunosequencing, the study profiled T cell repertoires from 500 to 800 subjects and related those repertoires to cytomegalovirus serostatus. Rather than drawing on any new phenotypic data, the later analysis identified candidate immune exposures from TCR beta sequences and the way those sequences occurred across donors. The aim of the study was to test whether cataloging public T cell receptors could identify signatures of past pathogen exposure. All discovery cohort repertoires had been generated on a single sequencing platform. Alongside the repertoire data, information on donor age, sex, ethnicity and CMV serostatus was compiled. HLA typing included class I and class II loci at four-digit resolution.

The cohort was made up of 650 to 700 healthy bone marrow donors. At the time of sampling, all cohort members were nominally healthy, though unrecorded immune exposures were likely present. The donor tested CMV seronegative, placing the donor among the 350 or so seronegative members of the cohort. A peripheral blood sample was collected from each donor, and TCR beta sequencing was performed on peripheral blood mononuclear cells. The Qiagen DNeasy Blood Extraction Kit was used to extract genomic DNA from the blood cell samples. V was cut back by 7 bases and J by 0 bases, leaving a gap of 12 bases between them. The germline V gene (reference sequence) specifies LNHDA as CDR1 and SQIVND as CDR2. The CDR3 spans 14 residues, from the cysteine through the phenylalanine. Left in the record is the CDR3 DNA by itself, 42 bases read in frame from the first base. Beyond this particular receptor, the publication reports: The classifier was reported to diagnose cytomegalovirus status with high specificity and sensitivity in both the original cohort and the validation cohort. The study gave a list of some 150 TCR beta chains associated with cytomegalovirus. A later analysis associated about 17,000 TCR beta sequences with specific HLA alleles at a false discovery rate of 0.05. In a later analysis, several top co-occurrence clusters were reported to appear linked to parvovirus B19, influenza, CMV and Epstein-Barr virus. About 17 rarely observed V segments, including chromosome 9 orphons, were excluded from the earlier analysis of some 590 of the donors because counts were too low. A later genetic analysis reported fewer N-insertions in productive TCRs among donors in an Asian-associated ancestry cluster than the approximately 670-donor mean. This cohort had only TCR beta chains sequenced, and the lack of alpha or paired-chain data limited which features could be detected. A group of highly shared sequence variants was considered likely to be a technical artifact of the sequencing pipeline. The authors suggested that the approach could potentially be extended to other disease states and immunological phenotypes. Because HLA typing was unavailable for some donors at each locus, only the typed subset was used in association tests. Because the 87-base-pair reads could not distinguish some IMGT-functional V segments, including TRBV6-2 and TRBV6-3, those segments were excluded. A further reported finding was that TCR beta sequences accurately predicted the HLA-A and HLA-B alleles for most subjects in the first cohort. In an earlier analysis of approximately 590 of the donors, most TCR beta V segments appeared in productive rearrangements about 87% or about 30% of the time, broadly matching IMGT annotations. A few of the identified cytomegalovirus-associated TCR beta chains were confirmed in vitro to be specific for cytomegalovirus antigens. A later analysis found that TCR association rates varied across HLA loci, with DRB1 alleles showing the most associated TCRs and HLA-C alleles the fewest. Assigning TCR associations to individual alleles was difficult when HLA alleles, especially DR and DQ, strongly co-occurred. A later genetic analysis associated a missense DCLRE1C variant with V-gene and J-gene trimming of TCR beta chains, and an independent cohort replicated the association. Linkage disequilibrium might explain the correlated functional status among segregating V segments, but an unknown experimental factor could not be excluded. The presence/absence analyses assumed that sequencing depth was roughly uniform across donors, and that assumption may not be true. Most CMV-associated TCR beta chains appeared to be HLA-restricted in a later analysis, and the HLA associations seemed to be driven largely by CMV exposure. Across donors, most TCR sequences were observed very rarely, whereas some public TCRs were present in many individuals. Immune exposure information for the cohort was limited to CMV serostatus. A later analysis found that HLA-associated TCR beta chains were more clonally expanded and had lower generation probabilities than equally common non-associated chains.

As for this clone: The antigen this receptor binds is unknown.

Libraries were made using the immunoSEQ multiplex PCR assay. A mixture of 60 forward primers for TCR Vbeta segments and 13 reverse primers for TCR Jbeta segments was used in the multiplex PCR. A multiplex PCR assay on genomic DNA amplified the CDR3 region of rearranged TCR beta genes. On the Illumina HiSeq System, the amplified TCR beta libraries were sequenced as 87-base-pair reads. Per the original workflow: A later analysis counted approximately 74 million unique TCR beta chains across the 550 to 750 repertoires, and 9.5 million to 11 million of these chains were shared by at least two donors. A nearest-neighbor algorithm error-corrected the raw reads and collapsed the reads into unique sequences, merging closely related sequences to remove PCR and sequencing errors. To assign V, D and J gene segments, CDR3 sequences were aligned to IMGT reference sequences. Each retained sequence needed at least a six-nucleotide match to both a V gene segment and a J gene segment. Rearrangements were classified as productive when the CDR3 lacked stop codons and remained in frame with V and J, and all other rearrangements were classified as non-productive. CDR3 was defined according to IMGT convention as the region running from the second conserved V-encoded cysteine to the conserved J-encoded phenylalanine. In an earlier analysis of more than 550 of the donors, sequences lacking an unambiguous match to a single V gene segment were excluded. In an earlier analysis of approximately 590 of the donors, V segments were called functional above 56.7% productive rearrangements and were called segregating when the between-donor standard deviation exceeded 5%. A statistical classification framework was built for diagnosing cytomegalovirus status from the catalog of TCR beta chain sequences. In a later analysis, TCR nucleotide sequences were compared against IMGT/GENE-DB human TR gene sequences so that V and J genes could be assigned. The TCRdist pipeline was used in a later analysis to assign CDR3 sequences and most-parsimonious VDJ recombination scenarios. In a later analysis, every TCR beta chain was defined by the combination of its CDR3 amino acid sequence and its V-gene family, and reads without a unique V-gene family were dropped. In a later analysis, around 600 highly shared, low-generation-probability nucleotide sequences were removed to address suspected cross-contamination and a sequencing artifact. A later analysis calculated a clonal expansion index for each public chain from normalized within-repertoire ranks of inferred template counts. A later analysis computed generation probabilities with a VDJ recombination model fitted to out-of-frame rearrangements, and checked the results against IGoR. In a later analysis, hypergeometric tests were used to score TCR-TCR, TCR-HLA and TCR-CMV co-occurrence, with a repertoire-size bias correction applied to TCR pairs. A later analysis estimated false discovery rates by permuting HLA or CMV assignments 20 times. In a later analysis, co-occurring TCRs were grouped using DBSCAN, with TCRdist sequence similarity added in when clustering inside HLA-allele-positive subsets. For co-occurrence clustering, repertoires with fewer than 30,000 or more than 120,000 public chains were excluded, along with roughly 5 repertoires with anomalous nucleotide sharing. Drawn from immuneACCESS, this table holds only the in-frame rearrangements with V and J called that TCRdb kept. Clones are partly lost; checked studies trace under half to an unresolved V gene and leave the rest unexplained. V and J calls plus clone size are reproduced from that table; the DNA served to infer D and trimming. The table for this sample shows 100,000 to 150,000 clones. Of the sample, roughly 1% falls within the top ten clones.

The sequenced material came from PBMCs. The rearrangement joined TRBV19 to TRBJ1-1; the D gene assignment is ambiguous. The sequence came from a man in his late teens or twenties in good health and CMV-seronegative. The CDR3 protein sequence reads: CASTKGAMNTEAFF. The nucleotides are TGTGCCAGTACAAAAGGAGCGATGAACACTGAAGCTTTCTTT. With the portions outside the CDR3 filled from the reference TRBV19 and TRBJ1-1 genes, the complete variable region becomes DGGITQSPKYLFRKEGQNVTLSCEQNLNHDAMYWYRQDPGQGLRLIYYSQIVNDFQKGDIAEGYSVSREKKESFPLTVTSAQKNPTAFYLCASTKGAMNTEAFFGQGTRLTVV.